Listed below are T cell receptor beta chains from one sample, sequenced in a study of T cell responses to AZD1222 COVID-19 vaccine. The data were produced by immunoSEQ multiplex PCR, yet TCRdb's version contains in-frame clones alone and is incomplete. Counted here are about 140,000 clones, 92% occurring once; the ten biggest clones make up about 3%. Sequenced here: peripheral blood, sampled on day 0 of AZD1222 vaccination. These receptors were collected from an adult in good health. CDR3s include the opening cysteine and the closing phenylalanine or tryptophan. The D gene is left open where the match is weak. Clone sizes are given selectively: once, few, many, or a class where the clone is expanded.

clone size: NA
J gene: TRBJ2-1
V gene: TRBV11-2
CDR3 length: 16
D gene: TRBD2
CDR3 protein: CASSLAGTSSYNEQFF
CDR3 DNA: TGTGCCAGCAGCTTAGCTGGGACTAGCAGCTACAATGAGCAGTTCTTC

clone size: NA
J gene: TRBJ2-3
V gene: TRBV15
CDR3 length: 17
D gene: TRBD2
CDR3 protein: CATSTRGLAASTDTQYF
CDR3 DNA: TGTGCCACCAGCACCCGAGGACTAGCGGCTAGCACAGATACGCAGTATTTT

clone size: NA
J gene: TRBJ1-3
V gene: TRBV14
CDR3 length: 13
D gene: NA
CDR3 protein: CASTGQLGNTIYF
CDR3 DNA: TGTGCCAGCACAGGACAGCTTGGAAACACCATATATTTT

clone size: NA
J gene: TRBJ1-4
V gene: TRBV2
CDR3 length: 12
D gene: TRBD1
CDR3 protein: CAGRGESEKLFF
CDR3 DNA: TGTGCCGGCAGGGGGGAATCCGAAAAACTGTTTTTT

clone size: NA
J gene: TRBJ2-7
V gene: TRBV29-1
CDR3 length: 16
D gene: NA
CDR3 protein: CSVCQDPGNSSYEQYF
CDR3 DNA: TGCAGCGTTTGCCAGGACCCAGGGAATAGCTCCTACGAGCAGTACTTC

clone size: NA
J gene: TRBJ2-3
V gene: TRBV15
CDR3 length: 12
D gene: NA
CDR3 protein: CATSPNADTQYF
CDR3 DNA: TGTGCCACCAGCCCCAACGCAGATACGCAGTATTTT

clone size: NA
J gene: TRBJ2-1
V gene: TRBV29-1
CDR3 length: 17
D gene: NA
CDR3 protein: CSVGPALLTSSYNEQFF
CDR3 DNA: TGCAGCGTTGGTCCGGCGCTTCTGACTAGTTCCTACAATGAGCAGTTCTTC

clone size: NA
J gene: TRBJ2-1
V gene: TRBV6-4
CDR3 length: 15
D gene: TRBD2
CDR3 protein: CASSELAGALYEQFF
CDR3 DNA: TGTGCCAGCAGTGAACTGGCGGGAGCTCTCTATGAGCAGTTCTTC

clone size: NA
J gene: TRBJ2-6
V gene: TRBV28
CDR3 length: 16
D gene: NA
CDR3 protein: CASSLWATPGANVLTF
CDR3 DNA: TGTGCCAGCAGTTTATGGGCAACCCCTGGGGCCAACGTCCTGACTTTC

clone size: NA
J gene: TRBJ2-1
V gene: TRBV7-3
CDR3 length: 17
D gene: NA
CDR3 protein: CASSLKQDLGSYNEQFF
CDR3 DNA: TGTGCCAGCAGCTTAAAACAGGATCTAGGCTCCTACAATGAGCAGTTCTTC

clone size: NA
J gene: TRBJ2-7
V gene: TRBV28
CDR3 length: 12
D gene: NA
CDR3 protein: CASRGRPYEQYF
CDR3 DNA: TGTGCCAGCAGAGGGAGGCCCTACGAGCAGTACTTC

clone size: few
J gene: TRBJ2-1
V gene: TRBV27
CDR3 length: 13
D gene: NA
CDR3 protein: CASSSWFYNEQFF
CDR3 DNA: TGTGCCAGCAGTTCCTGGTTCTACAATGAGCAGTTCTTC

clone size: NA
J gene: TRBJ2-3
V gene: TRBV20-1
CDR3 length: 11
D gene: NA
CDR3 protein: CSAQRGDTQYF
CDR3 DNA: TGCAGTGCTCAGAGAGGAGATACGCAGTATTTT

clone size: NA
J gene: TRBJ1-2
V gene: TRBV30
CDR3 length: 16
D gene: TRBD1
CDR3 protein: CAWRPTGTGDLYGYTF
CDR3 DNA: TGTGCCTGGAGACCGACCGGGACAGGGGATCTCTATGGCTACACCTTC

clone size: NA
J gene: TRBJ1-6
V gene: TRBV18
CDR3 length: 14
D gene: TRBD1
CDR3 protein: CASSRDSNNSPLHF
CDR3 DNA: TGTGCCAGCTCACGGGACAGTAATAATTCACCCCTCCACTTT

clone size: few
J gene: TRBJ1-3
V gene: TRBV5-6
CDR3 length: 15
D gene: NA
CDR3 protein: CASNTGTHSGNTIYF
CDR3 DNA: TGTGCCAGCAACACAGGGACACACTCTGGAAACACCATATATTTT

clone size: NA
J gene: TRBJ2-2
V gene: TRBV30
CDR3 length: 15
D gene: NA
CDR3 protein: CAWSLFDGNTGELFF
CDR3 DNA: TGTGCCTGGAGTCTGTTTGACGGGAACACCGGGGAGCTGTTTTTT

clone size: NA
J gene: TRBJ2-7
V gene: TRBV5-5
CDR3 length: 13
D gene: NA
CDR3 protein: CASSYRGYYEQYF
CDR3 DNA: TGTGCCAGCAGCTATAGGGGTTACTACGAGCAGTACTTC

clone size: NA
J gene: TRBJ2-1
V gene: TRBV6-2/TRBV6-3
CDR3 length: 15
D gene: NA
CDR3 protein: CASSPPLSSYNEQFF
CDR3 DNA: TGTGCCAGCAGTCCCCCATTAAGCTCCTACAATGAGCAGTTCTTC

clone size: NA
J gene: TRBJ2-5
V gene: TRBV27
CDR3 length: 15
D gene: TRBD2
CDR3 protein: CASSPTAGDGETQYF
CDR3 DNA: TGTGCCAGCAGTCCCACAGCGGGAGATGGAGAGACCCAGTACTTC

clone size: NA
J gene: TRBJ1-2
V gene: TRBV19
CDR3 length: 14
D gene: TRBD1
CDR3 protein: CASSSQLGGPGYTF
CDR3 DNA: TGTGCCAGTAGTTCCCAACTAGGGGGCCCTGGCTACACCTTC

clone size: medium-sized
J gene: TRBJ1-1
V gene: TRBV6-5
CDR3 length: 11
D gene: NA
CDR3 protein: CASEGNTEAFF
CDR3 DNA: TGTGCCAGCGAAGGAAACACTGAAGCTTTCTTT

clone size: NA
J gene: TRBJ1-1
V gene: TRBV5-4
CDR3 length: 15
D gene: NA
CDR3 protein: CASSPVQGMNTEAFF
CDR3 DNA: TGTGCCAGCAGCCCCGTACAGGGAATGAACACTGAAGCTTTCTTT

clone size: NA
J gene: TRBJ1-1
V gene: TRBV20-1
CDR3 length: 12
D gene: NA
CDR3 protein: CSASQGNTEAFF
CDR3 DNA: TGCAGTGCTAGTCAGGGGAACACTGAAGCTTTCTTT

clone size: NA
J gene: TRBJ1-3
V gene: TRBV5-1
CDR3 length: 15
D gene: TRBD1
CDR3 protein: CASSADRGPGNTIYF
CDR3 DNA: TGCGCCAGCAGCGCGGACAGGGGACCTGGAAACACCATATATTTT

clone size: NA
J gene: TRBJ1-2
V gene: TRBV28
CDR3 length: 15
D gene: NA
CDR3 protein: CASSQPAIAVGGYTF
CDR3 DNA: TGTGCCAGCAGCCAGCCTGCGATTGCCGTGGGGGGCTACACCTTC

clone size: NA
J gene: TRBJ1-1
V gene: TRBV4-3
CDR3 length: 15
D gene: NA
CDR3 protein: CASSLDTYSNTEAFF
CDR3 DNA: TGCGCCAGCAGCCTGGACACTTACTCGAACACTGAAGCTTTCTTT

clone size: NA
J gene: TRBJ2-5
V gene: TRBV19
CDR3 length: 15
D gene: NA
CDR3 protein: CASSPLGTAGETQYF
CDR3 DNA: TGTGCCAGTAGTCCGCTTGGGACAGCGGGAGAGACCCAGTACTTC

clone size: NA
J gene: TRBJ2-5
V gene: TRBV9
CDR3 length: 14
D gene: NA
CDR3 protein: CASSVDPTQETQYF
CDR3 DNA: TGTGCCAGCAGCGTAGATCCCACCCAAGAGACCCAGTACTTC

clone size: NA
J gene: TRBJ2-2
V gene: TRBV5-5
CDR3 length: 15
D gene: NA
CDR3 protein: CASSLAIMNTGELFF
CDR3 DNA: TGTGCCAGCAGCTTGGCCATCATGAACACCGGGGAGCTGTTTTTT